A selection of T cell receptor beta chains follows, all from one sample in a study of spatial heterogeneity in lung cancer. In TCRdb, the 5' RACE reads were re-called with MiXCR into one record per CDR3 protein. The data show 8,000 to 10,000 distinct CDR3 sequences, 14% seen once. Material: lung tumor tissue, obtained at surgery. The source of these receptors is a male donor with early-stage non-small cell lung cancer. Each CDR3 is given with its conserved first and last residue. The D gene is left open where the match is weak. For some rows the clone size is stated as once, few or many, or as a class when expanded; others skip it.

j_call: TRBJ2-2
v_call: TRBV6-6
d_call: TRBD2
clone_size: many
cdr3_aa: CASTVSGRAGGELFF
cdr3_nt: TGTGCCAGCACCGTTAGCGGGAGGGCCGGCGGGGAGCTGTTTTTT

j_call: TRBJ1-5
v_call: TRBV12-3/TRBV12-4
d_call: NA
clone_size: many
cdr3_aa: CASSFWGLSQPQHF
cdr3_nt: TGTGCCAGCAGTTTCTGGGGGTTGAGTCAGCCCCAGCATTTT

j_call: TRBJ1-1
v_call: TRBV15
d_call: NA
clone_size: medium-sized
cdr3_aa: CATSRVGGTEAFF
cdr3_nt: TGTGCCACCAGCAGAGTGGGGGGGACTGAAGCTTTCTTT

j_call: TRBJ1-5
v_call: TRBV12-3/TRBV12-4
d_call: TRBD1
clone_size: many
cdr3_aa: CASSLTGTGSQPQHF
cdr3_nt: TGTGCCAGCAGTTTAACAGGGACAGGGAGTCAGCCCCAGCATTTT

j_call: TRBJ2-3
v_call: TRBV11-3
d_call: TRBD2
clone_size: many
cdr3_aa: CASSLAPSGITDTQYF
cdr3_nt: TGTGCCAGCAGCTTAGCCCCTAGCGGGATCACAGATACGCAGTATTTT

j_call: TRBJ1-1
v_call: TRBV29-1
d_call: NA
clone_size: medium-sized
cdr3_aa: CSVGTGREAFF
cdr3_nt: TGCAGCGTCGGAACCGGGAGAGAAGCTTTCTTT

j_call: TRBJ2-1
v_call: TRBV12-3/TRBV12-4
d_call: TRBD2
clone_size: many
cdr3_aa: CASTNAPGGFNEQFF
cdr3_nt: TGTGCCAGCACTAACGCACCGGGGGGATTCAATGAGCAGTTCTTC

j_call: TRBJ1-3
v_call: TRBV5-1
d_call: NA
clone_size: many
cdr3_aa: CASSLLPVGNTIYF
cdr3_nt: TGCGCCAGCAGCCTCCTACCGGTCGGAAACACCATATATTTT

j_call: TRBJ1-1
v_call: TRBV12-3/TRBV12-4
d_call: NA
clone_size: many
cdr3_aa: CASSPPHWPNTEAFF
cdr3_nt: TGTGCCAGCAGTCCCCCCCATTGGCCGAACACTGAAGCTTTCTTT

j_call: TRBJ2-7
v_call: TRBV19
d_call: TRBD2
clone_size: many
cdr3_aa: CASSMVPNGGVGEQYF
cdr3_nt: TGTGCCAGTAGTATGGTCCCCAACGGGGGGGTTGGCGAGCAGTACTTC

j_call: TRBJ1-5
v_call: TRBV20-1
d_call: NA
clone_size: many
cdr3_aa: CSATGEPDQPQHF
cdr3_nt: TGCAGTGCCACGGGGGAACCGGATCAGCCCCAGCATTTT

j_call: TRBJ2-1
v_call: TRBV4-2
d_call: TRBD2
clone_size: NA
cdr3_aa: CASSANLAGAYNEQFF
cdr3_nt: TGTGCCAGCAGCGCCAACCTAGCGGGGGCCTACAATGAGCAGTTCTTC

j_call: TRBJ2-1
v_call: TRBV10-3
d_call: NA
clone_size: many
cdr3_aa: CAISESTGSRDEQFF
cdr3_nt: TGTGCCATCAGTGAGTCCACGGGCTCCCGCGATGAGCAGTTCTTC

j_call: TRBJ2-3
v_call: TRBV5-1
d_call: NA
clone_size: NA
cdr3_aa: CASSLSGVGTDTQYF
cdr3_nt: TGCGCCAGCAGCTTGTCAGGGGTTGGGACAGATACGCAGTATTTT

j_call: TRBJ2-7
v_call: TRBV5-1
d_call: NA
clone_size: many
cdr3_aa: CASSYEQYF
cdr3_nt: TGCGCCAGCAGCTACGAGCAGTACTTC

j_call: TRBJ2-5
v_call: TRBV9
d_call: NA
clone_size: NA
cdr3_aa: CASSVASGGRTETQYF
cdr3_nt: TGTGCCAGCAGCGTAGCTTCGGGGGGCAGAACAGAGACCCAGTACTTC

j_call: TRBJ2-3
v_call: TRBV20-1
d_call: TRBD2
clone_size: medium-sized
cdr3_aa: CSATAGSTDTQYF
cdr3_nt: TGCAGTGCTACAGCGGGAAGCACAGATACGCAGTATTTT

j_call: TRBJ2-6
v_call: TRBV28
d_call: TRBD1
clone_size: medium-sized
cdr3_aa: CASTQDRDRDYSGANVLTF
cdr3_nt: TGTGCCAGCACCCAAGACCGGGACAGGGATTACTCTGGGGCCAACGTCCTGACTTTC

j_call: TRBJ2-1
v_call: TRBV2
d_call: TRBD2
clone_size: many
cdr3_aa: CASSNLLAGGTYNEQFF
cdr3_nt: TGTGCCAGCAGCAACCTACTAGCGGGGGGGACCTACAATGAGCAGTTCTTC

j_call: TRBJ2-3
v_call: TRBV28
d_call: NA
clone_size: NA
cdr3_aa: CASSSEREDTQYF
cdr3_nt: TGTGCCAGCAGTTCCGAAAGGGAAGATACGCAGTATTTT

j_call: TRBJ2-3
v_call: TRBV29-1
d_call: NA
clone_size: NA
cdr3_aa: CSVVERNTDTQYF
cdr3_nt: TGCAGCGTTGTTGAGCGGAACACAGATACGCAGTATTTT

j_call: TRBJ1-2
v_call: TRBV11-2
d_call: NA
clone_size: many
cdr3_aa: CASSSTGPYGYTF
cdr3_nt: TGTGCCAGCAGCTCAACAGGACCATATGGCTACACCTTC

j_call: TRBJ1-5
v_call: TRBV4-1
d_call: NA
clone_size: many
cdr3_aa: CASSQDRNQPQHF
cdr3_nt: TGCGCCAGCAGCCAAGATAGGAATCAGCCCCAGCATTTT

j_call: TRBJ2-7
v_call: TRBV3-1
d_call: NA
clone_size: NA
cdr3_aa: CASSLMGREQYF
cdr3_nt: TGTGCCAGCAGCCTGATGGGGAGGGAGCAGTACTTC

j_call: TRBJ2-7
v_call: TRBV4-2
d_call: NA
clone_size: many
cdr3_aa: CASSLSREQYF
cdr3_nt: TGTGCCAGCAGCCTTAGCCGCGAGCAGTACTTC

j_call: TRBJ2-7
v_call: TRBV15
d_call: NA
clone_size: few
cdr3_aa: CATSAKRSSYEQYF
cdr3_nt: TGTGCCACCAGCGCAAAACGGAGCTCCTACGAGCAGTACTTC

j_call: TRBJ1-1
v_call: TRBV6-1
d_call: NA
clone_size: NA
cdr3_aa: CASRTANTEAFF
cdr3_nt: TGTGCCAGCAGGACGGCGAACACTGAAGCTTTCTTT

j_call: TRBJ2-7
v_call: TRBV6-2/TRBV6-3
d_call: TRBD2
clone_size: medium-sized
cdr3_aa: CASLRRGTYEQYF
cdr3_nt: TGTGCCAGCCTTAGGCGGGGGACCTACGAGCAGTACTTC

j_call: TRBJ1-5
v_call: TRBV19
d_call: NA
clone_size: many
cdr3_aa: CASRQVHSNQPQHF
cdr3_nt: TGTGCCAGCCGACAGGTACATAGCAATCAGCCCCAGCATTTT

j_call: TRBJ2-7
v_call: TRBV5-5
d_call: TRBD1
clone_size: many
cdr3_aa: CASSLTGAAYEQYF
cdr3_nt: TGTGCCAGCAGCTTAACAGGGGCTGCCTACGAGCAGTACTTC

j_call: TRBJ2-2
v_call: TRBV30
d_call: TRBD1
clone_size: many
cdr3_aa: CASTGTGASGELFF
cdr3_nt: TGTGCCTCGACCGGGACAGGGGCGTCCGGGGAGCTGTTTTTT

j_call: TRBJ2-1
v_call: TRBV7-9
d_call: TRBD2
clone_size: many
cdr3_aa: CASSLGSGANEQFF
cdr3_nt: TGTGCCAGCAGCTTAGGGAGCGGGGCCAATGAGCAGTTCTTC